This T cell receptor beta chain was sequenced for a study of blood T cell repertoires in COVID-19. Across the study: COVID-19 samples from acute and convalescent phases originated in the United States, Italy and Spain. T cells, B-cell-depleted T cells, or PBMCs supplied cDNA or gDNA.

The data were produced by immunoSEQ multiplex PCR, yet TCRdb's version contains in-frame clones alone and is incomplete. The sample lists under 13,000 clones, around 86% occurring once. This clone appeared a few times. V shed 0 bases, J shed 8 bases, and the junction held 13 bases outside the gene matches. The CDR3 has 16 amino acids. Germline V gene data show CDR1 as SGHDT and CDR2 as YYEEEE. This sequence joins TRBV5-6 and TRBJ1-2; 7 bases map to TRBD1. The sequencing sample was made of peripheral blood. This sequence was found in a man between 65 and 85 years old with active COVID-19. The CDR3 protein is CASSLAVARDSGGYTF. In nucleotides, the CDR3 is TGTGCCAGCAGCTTGGCGGTGGCCCGGGACAGCGGAGGCTACACCTTC.